This note documents a single TCR beta chain sequence. The antigen is unknown. The CDR3 totals 13 residues. Trimming pared 7 bases from V and 4 bases from J, leaving 9 bases between. CDR1 KGHDR and CDR2 SFDVKD come from the germline V gene. This record belongs to a study of response to subunit inactivated influenza vaccine. TCRdb re-called the RT-PCR reads with MiXCR, one entry per CDR3 protein. The sample has 650,000 to 800,000 distinct CDR3 sequences, about 15% seen once. The study's findings and limits: New T cells are recruited in small numbers by each seasonal influenza vaccination, according to the authors' suggestion.

The sequencing here drew on PBMCs from blood, taken 14 to 15 days before vaccination. This chain joins TRBV24-1 and TRBJ2-2; either TRBD1 or TRBD2 may supply D (5 bases each). The receptor was derived from a man aged 50-59 years who received an inactivated influenza vaccine. This chain's CDR3 is CATRGPVTGELFF. Written as DNA, the CDR3 is TGTGCCACCAGGGGACCGGTCACCGGGGAGCTGTTTTTT.